This passage covers 13 T cell receptor beta chains from one sample sequenced in a study of shared clonotypes between healthy human individuals. Here immunoSEQ multiplex PCR was the method, and the copy in TCRdb shows in-frame clones only, minus some. The top ten hold about 0.41% of the sample, which has 2 million to 2.5 million clones, over 90% seen once. Sequenced: naive CD4+ T cells from PBMCs. As to subset: CD45RA+ positively selected. Source of these receptors: a young man in good health. Some clones in this sample may be carry-over from other donors' samples.

The chain combines TRBV4-3 with TRBJ1-5, with 9 bases that match TRBD1. The trim removed 10 bases at V and 9 bases at J, leaving 10 bases unmatched. This CDR3 has 13 amino acids. Germline assignment: CDR1 LGHNA and CDR2 YSLEER. Here the CDR3 DNA reads TGCGCCACCCGGGACAGGGTTTTTCGGCCCCAGCATTTT. Amino acid sequence: CATRDRVFRPQHF.

This chain connects TRBV29-1 to TRBJ2-1; TRBD2 might be the D (5 bases). The CDR3 has 14 amino acids. CDR1 SQVTM and CDR2 ANQGSEA come from the germline V gene. Trimming removed 4 bases from V and 0 bases from J, with 10 bases in between. CDR3 region: CSVVGRISYNEQFF. The DNA of the CDR3 is TGCAGCGTTGTAGGGAGAATCTCCTACAATGAGCAGTTCTTC.

As regards this clone: Other DNA sequences of this sample code for an identical CDR3. V and J are TRBV28 and TRBJ1-3, with D unresolved. Germline loops: CDR1 MDHEN, CDR2 SYDVKM. CDR3 length: 13 amino acids. With 4 bases removed from V and 1 base from J, the gap between germline ends came to 5 bases. The CDR3 nucleotides read TGTGCCAGCAGTTCCCCTTCTGGAAACACCATATATTTT. This encodes CASSSPSGNTIYF.

The chain recombines TRBV9 with TRBJ2-1; D is perhaps TRBD2 (5 bases). The V gene lost 5 bases and the J gene lost 4 bases, with 19 bases spanning the gap. Germline CDR1 reads SGDLS; CDR2 reads YYNGEE. The CDR3 sequence is 16 residues long. Here the CDR3 DNA reads TGTGCCAGCAGTCCCCTAGGAGGCAGATCGTACAATGAGCAGTTCTTC. Translated: CASSPLGGRSYNEQFF.

The rearrangement uses TRBV18 and TRBJ1-4; 9 nucleotides align to TRBD1. Germline lookup yields CDR1 KGHSH and CDR2 LQKENI. This CDR3 is built from 15 residues. J was trimmed by 10 bases and V by 6 bases; bases with no gene match: 12. The CDR3 sequence is CASSQQGAILGKLFF. CDR3 coding DNA: TGTGCCAGCTCCCAACAGGGGGCGATCCTTGGAAAACTGTTTTTT.

The rearrangement links TRBV2 to TRBJ1-5; unclear D gene. Germline V CDR1 and CDR2: SNHLY, FYNNEI. The CDR3 totals 15 residues. With 0 bases removed from V and 3 bases from J, the gap between germline ends came to 9 bases. CDR3 in DNA: TGTGCCAGCAGTGAAGCGTTCAGGTCCAATCAGCCCCAGCATTTT. Encoded protein: CASSEAFRSNQPQHF.

V is TRBV29-1 and J is TRBJ2-1; possible D gene TRBD1, 6 bases. The length of the CDR3 is 12 residues. The V gene's germline CDR1 is SQVTM and CDR2 ANQGSEA. The ends were cut back, 6 bases at V and 4 bases at J, with 10 bases in the middle. CDR3 residues: CSVPDRYNEQFF. The CDR3 coding sequence is TGCAGCGTCCCCGACAGGTACAATGAGCAGTTCTTC.

The V gene is TRBV7-3, the J gene TRBJ2-3; D call uncertain. The V and J ends lost 2 bases and 2 bases respectively, with 11 bases between them. This CDR3 contains 15 residues. CDR1 is SGHTA and CDR2 is FQGTGA in the germline V gene. CDR3 sequence: CASSLLGQDTDTQYF. The CDR3 DNA is TGTGCCAGCAGCTTATTAGGGCAGGACACAGATACGCAGTATTTT.

CDR3 amino acids: CAGNAGTGLVEAFF. DNA for the CDR3: TGTGCCGGCAACGCCGGGACAGGATTAGTTGAAGCTTTCTTT. The chain combines TRBV19 with TRBJ1-1; 8 bases fit TRBD1. J gave up 7 bases and V 11 bases, and 15 bases lay outside the gene matches. This CDR3 comprises 14 residues. The germline gives CDR1 LNHDA, CDR2 SQIVND (reference sequence).

The chain joins TRBV27 to TRBJ1-2; tentative D call: TRBD1 (5 bases). V lost 1 base, J lost 4 bases, and 13 bases lay in between. The CDR3 consists of 15 residues. Germline CDR1 reads MNHEY; CDR2 reads SMNVEV (reference sequence). CDR3 residues: CASSLYGTGSYGYTF. The CDR3 coding sequence is TGTGCCAGCAGTTTATATGGGACGGGCAGCTATGGCTACACCTTC.

This chain uses TRBV7-9 with TRBJ2-1, with TRBD2 matching 7 bases. The CDR3 spans 15 residues. Germline CDR1 is SEHNR and CDR2 is FQNEAQ (reference sequence). Germline trimming cut 5 bases from V and 7 bases from J; bases unmatched to any gene: 11. The CDR3 bases are TGTGCCAGCAGCCAAGCGAGGGTTAGCGGGAATGAGCAGTTCTTC. Protein: CASSQARVSGNEQFF.

The chain uses TRBV11-2 and TRBJ2-3; 8 positions agree with TRBD2. The CDR3 length is 17 residues. V was clipped by 1 base and J by 5 bases; unmatched bases: 11. Per the germline V gene, CDR1 is SGHAT and CDR2 is FQNNGV. The CDR3 DNA reads as TGTGCCAGCAGCTTAGTTGCCGGAAGCGGGAGTAGAGATACGCAGTATTTT. It codes for CASSLVAGSGSRDTQYF.

The chain carries TRBV18 and TRBJ2-5, with a weak D call TRBD1 (5 bases). Trimming took 5 bases from V and 2 from J, leaving 9 bases between them. The CDR3 consists of 13 residues. Germline V CDR1 and CDR2: KGHSH, LQKENI. The CDR3 is CASSETAQETQYF. The CDR3 nucleotides read TGTGCCAGCTCAGAGACAGCACAAGAGACCCAGTACTTC.